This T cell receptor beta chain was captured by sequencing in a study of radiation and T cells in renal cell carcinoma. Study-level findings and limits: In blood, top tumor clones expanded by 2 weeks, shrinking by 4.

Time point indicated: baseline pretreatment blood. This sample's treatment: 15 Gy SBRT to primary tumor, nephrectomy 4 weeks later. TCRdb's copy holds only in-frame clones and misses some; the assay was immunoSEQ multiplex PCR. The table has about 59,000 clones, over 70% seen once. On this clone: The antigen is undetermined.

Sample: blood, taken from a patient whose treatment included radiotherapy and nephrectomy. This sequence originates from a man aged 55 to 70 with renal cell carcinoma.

As DNA, the CDR3 is TGTGCCAGCAGCGATAGCGGGATCTCCTACAATGAGCAGTTCTTC. Translated, it gives CASSDSGISYNEQFF. The chain recombines TRBV2 with TRBJ2-1; 8 positions agree with TRBD2. V was clipped by 6 bases and J by 0 bases; unmatched bases: 4. CDR1 is SNHLY and CDR2 is FYNNEI in the germline V gene. The CDR3 consists of 15 residues.